These 29 T cell receptor beta chains were sequenced from one sample in a study of T cells and Merkel cell carcinoma outcomes. Sequencing used immunoSEQ multiplex PCR; TCRdb keeps in-frame clones, though not all of them. Of about 19,000 clones in the sample, roughly 80% were seen once. Sequences were obtained from tumor tissue from Merkel cell carcinoma. The receptor set was obtained from a human donor with Merkel cell carcinoma.

The rearrangement links TRBV19 to TRBJ2-7; perhaps TRBD1 as D (5 bases). Looked up from germline, CDR1 is LNHDA and CDR2 is SQIVND (reference sequence). This CDR3 spans 16 amino acids. V was cut by 1 base and J by 3 bases, with 16 bases left in between. CDR3 nucleotide sequence: TGTGCCAGTAGTATAGTCCCACGACAGATGCACTACGAGCAGTACTTC. Translating gives CASSIVPRQMHYEQYF.

This clone was counted between two and nine times. The chain links TRBV30 to TRBJ2-7; 7 bases fit TRBD2. After removal of 2 bases from V and 4 bases from J, the junction contained 8 bases not matched to a gene. Germline CDR1 is GTSNPN and CDR2 is SVGIG (reference sequence). The CDR3 is 14 residues long. CDR3 sequence: CAWSRVSGVYEQYF. The CDR3 DNA reads as TGTGCCTGGAGTAGGGTAAGCGGGGTATACGAGCAGTACTTC.

The chain recombines TRBV5-1 with TRBJ1-4; D gene uncertain. Trimming pared 7 bases from V and 8 bases from J, leaving 18 bases between. The CDR3 consists of 14 residues. Per germline, CDR1 SGHRS and CDR2 YFSETQ. The DNA of the CDR3 is TGCGCCAGCGGACCGGGGAGAGTGGGAGAAAAACTGTTTTTT. This codes for CASGPGRVGEKLFF.

The chain combines TRBV5-1 with TRBJ2-1; 11 bases agree with TRBD2. The CDR3 totals 13 residues. Germline V gene data show CDR1 as SGHRS and CDR2 as YFSETQ. The ends lost 7 bases at V and 9 bases at J; junction bases unmatched: 6. The CDR3 sequence is CASGSGRGIEQFF. CDR3 coding DNA: TGCGCCAGCGGTAGCGGGAGGGGGATTGAGCAGTTCTTC.

The CDR3 sequence is CASSPRVHREQYF. The CDR3 bases are TGTGCCAGCTCACCACGGGTCCACCGGGAGCAGTACTTC. The chain employs TRBV18 and TRBJ2-7; unclear D gene. Germline V gives CDR1 KGHSH, CDR2 LQKENI. V was clipped by 1 base and J by 7 bases, with 11 bases between them. The CDR3 has 13 residues.

A single count supports this clone. J is TRBJ1-5 and V is TRBV25-1; TRBD1 might be the D (5 bases). The CDR3 has 16 residues. The germline V gene has CDR1 MGHDK and CDR2 SYGVNS. Between the trimmed V and J ends, which lost 3 bases and 4 bases, there was a span of 16 bases. CDR3 sequence reads: CASSDAATAANQPQHF. The DNA of the CDR3 is TGTGCCAGCAGTGACGCCGCGACAGCCGCAAATCAGCCCCAGCATTTT.

The chain carries TRBV25-1 and TRBJ2-1; 7 bases line up with TRBD2. CDR1 is MGHDK, CDR2 SYGVNS, per germline. This CDR3 contains 14 residues. Germline trimming cut 3 bases from V and 7 bases from J; bases unmatched to any gene: 6. The CDR3 loop reads CASSDGGVGNEQFF. For the CDR3, the DNA is TGTGCCAGCAGTGATGGGGGGGTCGGGAATGAGCAGTTCTTC.

The V and J genes are TRBV6-6 and TRBJ2-7; tentatively, D is TRBD2 (5 bases). V gave up 0 bases and J gave up 6 bases, with 18 bases separating them. In germline, CDR1 is MNHNY, CDR2 SVGAGI (reference sequence). This CDR3 comprises 16 residues. CDR3 amino acids: CASSYSVGRPHSEQYF. In DNA, the CDR3 is TGTGCCAGCAGTTACTCCGTGGGGAGACCCCACTCCGAGCAGTACTTC.

This chain uses TRBV5-1 with TRBJ2-1; the D call may be TRBD1 or TRBD2 (5 bases each). The V end was cut by 0 bases, the J end by 12 bases, with 19 bases between. This CDR3 spans 15 amino acids. From germline, CDR1 is SGHRS and CDR2 YFSETQ. CDR3 sequence: CASSLGETVSSVQFF. In nucleotides, the CDR3 is TGCGCCAGCAGCTTGGGGGAGACAGTTTCAAGCGTGCAGTTCTTC.

This chain connects TRBV5-6 to TRBJ1-1; D is ambiguous. V was pared by 6 bases and J by 1 base, with 16 bases between. The V gene's germline CDR1 is SGHDT and CDR2 YYEEEE. This CDR3 has 15 residues. The CDR3 nucleotides read TGTGCCAGCACCCAAAGGTGGGGTTGGAACACTGAAGCTTTCTTT. This encodes CASTQRWGWNTEAFF.

The rearrangement joins TRBV5-4 to TRBJ2-1; D not certain. The CDR3 contains 11 residues. With 2 bases removed from V and 9 bases from J, the gap between germline ends came to 6 bases. Germline V lookup: CDR1 SGHNT, CDR2 YYREEE (reference sequence). Here the CDR3 reads CASSFIREQFF. Here the CDR3 DNA reads TGTGCCAGCAGCTTCATCCGTGAGCAGTTCTTC.

J is TRBJ1-2 and V is TRBV2; D gene ambiguous. The CDR3 extends over 13 amino acids. Germline lookup yields CDR1 SNHLY and CDR2 FYNNEI. V shed 2 bases and J shed 3 bases, with 7 bases lying between them. The CDR3, as DNA: TGTGCCAGCAGTGAACGTTGGGACTATGGCTACACCTTC. Its translation: CASSERWDYGYTF.

The CDR3 spells CASSPDRSTEAFF. In nucleotides, the CDR3 is TGTGCCAGCAGCCCGGACCGGAGCACTGAAGCTTTCTTT. This sequence joins TRBV7-6 and TRBJ1-1; D is undetermined. The CDR3 spans 13 residues. Germline V gives CDR1 SGHVS, CDR2 FNYEAQ. Between the trimmed V and J ends, which lost 5 bases and 4 bases, there was a span of 11 bases.

The DNA for the CDR3 is TGTGCCAGCAGTCGACAGGGATTTTCCACAGATACGCAGTATTTT. Translated, it gives CASSRQGFSTDTQYF. This chain joins TRBV14 and TRBJ2-3, with 7 bases matching TRBD1. Germline V CDR1 and CDR2: SGHDN, FVKESK. The junction had 8 bases not matched to a gene; V was cut back by 6 bases and J by 2 bases. The CDR3 is 15 residues long.

This clone turned up a few times. The chain links TRBV4-1 to TRBJ2-4; 12 bases are shared with TRBD1. CDR1 and CDR2 (germline): MGHRA, YSYEKL. The junction had 12 bases not matched to a gene; V was cut back by 3 bases and J by 9 bases. CDR3 length equals 17 residues. The chain's CDR3 is CASSHPAGTGGEGIQYF. Written as DNA, the CDR3 is TGCGCCAGCAGCCACCCAGCCGGGACAGGGGGCGAGGGCATTCAGTACTTC.

V is TRBV5-1 and J is TRBJ1-6; no definite D call. Germline CDR1 is SGHRS and CDR2 is YFSETQ. Trimming stripped 6 bases from V and 10 bases from J, with 17 bases between. The CDR3 runs to 14 residues. The CDR3 here is CASTPGRPRSPLHF. The CDR3, as DNA: TGCGCCAGCACCCCCGGGAGGCCTAGGTCACCCCTCCACTTT.

CDR3 bases: TGTGCCGCACAGGGCACGGACACGCAGTATTTT. The encoded protein is CAAQGTDTQYF. The J gene is TRBJ2-3, the V gene TRBV10-3; D might be TRBD1 (6 bases). The germline V and J ends were trimmed by 11 bases and 9 bases, with 15 bases remaining between them. The CDR3 totals 11 residues. From germline, CDR1 is ENHRY and CDR2 SYGVKD.

In DNA form, the CDR3 reads TGTGCCAGCAGCCTAGCTGGGCGGGAGCGGGGAGATACGCAGTATTTT. It is translated as CASSLAGRERGDTQYF. V usage is TRBV9 and J usage is TRBJ2-3, with 7 nucleotides matching TRBD2. The junction had 13 bases not matched to a gene; V was cut back by 4 bases and J by 5 bases. Germline CDR1 is SGDLS and CDR2 is YYNGEE. This CDR3 is built from 16 residues.

The DNA for the CDR3 is TGTGCCAGCAGCTCGGACAGGAACGAGCAGTACTTC. This gives the protein CASSSDRNEQYF. This rearrangement joins TRBV7-8 to TRBJ2-7, with 7 bases fitting TRBD1. In germline, CDR1 is SGHVS, CDR2 FQNEAQ. V trimming: 4 bases; J trimming: 5 bases; junction bases outside the gene matches: 2. The CDR3 has 12 residues.

The V gene is TRBV2, the J gene TRBJ2-7, with D possibly TRBD1 on 5 matching bases. The CDR3 covers 14 residues. CDR1 SNHLY and CDR2 FYNNEI come from the germline V gene. V was trimmed by 7 bases and J by 6 bases, leaving 19 bases between them. This CDR3 is CASMERGGAGEQYF. CDR3 sequence (DNA): TGTGCCAGCATGGAGAGAGGTGGGGCCGGCGAGCAGTACTTC.

The chain uses TRBV11-2 and TRBJ1-1; no firm D call. The CDR3 spans 12 residues. V gave up 3 bases and J gave up 6 bases, with 8 bases separating them. Germline V gene sequence: CDR1 SGHAT, CDR2 FQNNGV. Here the CDR3 reads CASSFPSAEAFF. The CDR3 nucleotides are TGTGCCAGCAGCTTTCCCTCAGCTGAAGCTTTCTTT.

This clone was seen more than once but under ten times. CDR3 sequence: CASSPFGGNTEAFF. The DNA for the CDR3 is TGTGCCAGCAGTCCGTTCGGGGGGAACACTGAAGCTTTCTTT. The rearrangement uses TRBV28 and TRBJ1-1; D is perhaps TRBD1 (5 bases). CDR1 is MDHEN, CDR2 SYDVKM, per germline. The CDR3 spans 14 residues. V lost 5 bases and J lost 1, with 11 bases in between.

This clone was seen more than once but under ten times. The gene calls are TRBV15 and TRBJ2-3, with 15 positions matching TRBD2. V was pared by 3 bases and J by 1 base, with 8 bases of the junction left unmatched. CDR3 size: 19 residues. Looked up from germline, CDR1 is LNHNV and CDR2 is YYDKDF (reference sequence). In DNA form, the CDR3 reads TGTGCCACCAGCAGGGGACTAGCGGGGGGACTTACCCGCACAGATACGCAGTATTTT. Its protein is CATSRGLAGGLTRTDTQYF.

V and J are TRBV7-2 and TRBJ1-5; TRBD1 is a possible D gene (5 bases). The CDR3 spans 14 residues. V was pared by 0 bases and J by 8 bases, with 11 bases between. Germline V gives CDR1 SGHTA, CDR2 FQGNSA. The CDR3: CASSLAGVGKPQHF. CDR3 bases: TGTGCCAGCAGCTTAGCAGGGGTCGGTAAGCCCCAGCATTTT.

This sequence joins TRBV27 and TRBJ1-2, with TRBD1 matching over 12 bases. J was trimmed by 8 bases and V by 2 bases; bases with no gene match: 6. Per germline, CDR1 MNHEY and CDR2 SMNVEV (reference sequence). This CDR3 region has 15 residues. The CDR3 bases are TGTGCCAGCAGTTTAGGGGGACAGGGGGCACGGGGCTACACCTTC. This gives the protein CASSLGGQGARGYTF.

V usage is TRBV7-8 and J usage is TRBJ1-5, with a possible D match to TRBD1 (6 bases). Trimming shortened V by 5 bases and J by 6 bases, and 17 bases separated the two germline ends. The germline V gene encodes CDR1 SGHVS and CDR2 FQNEAQ. The CDR3 is made up of 15 amino acids. CDR3 bases: TGTGCCAGCAGCGAAACCGGGGGGCGTTTTCAGCCCCAGCATTTT. It encodes CASSETGGRFQPQHF.

The chain recombines TRBV5-1 with TRBJ2-1, with TRBD2 identical over 10 bases. The V gene end was trimmed by 0 bases and the J gene end by 7 bases; junction bases not matched to a gene: 10. CDR3 size: 17 residues. Germline CDR1 is SGHRS and CDR2 is YFSETQ. DNA of the CDR3: TGCGCCAGCAGCTTGGCCTGGGGGCTAGCGGGAGTTAATGAGCAGTTCTTC. Translating gives CASSLAWGLAGVNEQFF.

This clone was found once. The V and J genes are TRBV7-2 and TRBJ1-1, with D hard to call. CDR1 SGHTA and CDR2 FQGNSA come from the germline V gene. Trimming pared 2 bases from V and 7 bases from J, leaving 8 bases between. This CDR3 region has 12 residues. The CDR3 is CASSLQGFEAFF. The CDR3 coding sequence is TGTGCCAGCAGCTTACAAGGGTTTGAAGCTTTCTTT.

The gene calls are TRBV5-1 and TRBJ2-3, with D tentatively TRBD1 (6 bases). CDR3 length: 15 amino acids. Per the germline V gene, CDR1 is SGHRS and CDR2 is YFSETQ. V was cut by 0 bases and J by 2 bases, with 10 bases left in between. The CDR3 region is CASSLGGPTTDTQYF. CDR3 sequence (DNA): TGCGCCAGCAGCTTGGGGGGGCCAACCACAGATACGCAGTATTTT.